This T cell receptor (beta chain) is from a study of technical replicates of blood from a handful of donors. Libraries were prepared by immunoSEQ multiplex PCR; TCRdb keeps only in-frame clonotypes and omits some of them. The sample gives tens of thousands of clones, more than 95% of which show up once; approximately 0.17% is in the top ten. CDR1 and CDR2 (germline): SGHVS, FNYEAQ. The V gene end was trimmed by 4 bases and the J gene end by 0 bases; junction bases not matched to a gene: 7. The CDR3 runs 16 residues. The sequence was obtained from a human donor in good health. The specimen was T cells isolated from PBMCs. The gene calls are TRBV7-6 and TRBJ1-1; 8 bases line up with TRBD1. The CDR3 DNA reads as TGTGCCAGCAGCTACGTCAGGGGGCGGGTGAACACTGAAGCTTTCTTT. Translating it yields CASSYVRGRVNTEAFF.